This T cell receptor (beta chain) was observed in a study of early T cells in non-severe SARS-CoV-2 infection. For the study at large: Sequencing input comprised bulk RNA from unsorted whole blood; chain pairing was not available.

After removal of 5 bases from V and 5 bases from J, the junction contained 8 bases not matched to a gene. This CDR3 contains 16 residues. Broader study findings: Anti-spike CD8 responses were favored in VDJdb matching, and private and CD4 specificities were missed.

Using its own MiXCR run on the 5' RACE reads, TCRdb lists one record per CDR3 protein. The data contain about 72,000 distinct CDR3 sequences, about 9.4% of them singletons. A remark on this clonotype: Its specificity is not known.

The source of this sequence is an adult who was a healthcare worker with PCR-confirmed SARS-CoV-2 infection or an uninfected control (not recorded which). Sequencing used whole blood, obtained at baseline. This chain links TRBV12-3 or TRBV12-4 with TRBJ2-1; 11 bases are shared with TRBD2. The CDR3 bases are TGTGCCAGCAGTGCCCCGAGTAGCGGGGGGGACAATGAGCAGTTCTTC. Its protein is CASSAPSSGGDNEQFF.